These 5 T cell receptor beta chains share one sample of origin, sequenced in a study of shared clonotypes between healthy human individuals. Repertoires were generated with immunoSEQ multiplex PCR, while TCRdb's copy carries only in-frame clones and drops some. This table has 550,000 to 850,000 clones, approximately 77% appearing once. Sequenced material: memory CD4+ T cells sorted from blood. Subset noted: CD45RA-negative fraction. These TCRs come from a woman in her 30s in good health.

The rearrangement joins TRBV2 to TRBJ2-6, with 9 nucleotides matching TRBD1. V lost 3 bases, J lost 0 bases, and 12 bases stayed unmatched. The length of the CDR3 is 20 residues. Germline V lookup: CDR1 SNHLY, CDR2 FYNNEI. The CDR3 here is CASSDSRTGVFGSGANVLTF. CDR3 nucleotide sequence: TGTGCCAGCAGTGACTCCCGGACAGGGGTCTTTGGCTCTGGGGCCAACGTCCTGACTTTC.

The chain uses TRBV5-4 and TRBJ2-3; D might be TRBD2 (5 bases). The CDR3 is 15 residues long. Trimming cost V 2 bases and J 7 bases, with 17 bases left between them. CDR1 and CDR2 from the germline V gene are SGHNT and YYREEE (reference sequence). The DNA of the CDR3 is TGTGCCAGCAGCTTATTTGCTAGCACCCCTAATACGCAGTATTTT. Translated, it gives CASSLFASTPNTQYF.

This chain connects TRBV7-3 to TRBJ1-1; no reliable D call. The CDR3 loop spans 14 amino acids. The V end lost 2 bases, the J end lost 4 bases, and 11 bases lay between the germline ends. CDR1 and CDR2 from the germline V gene are SGHTA and FQGTGA. The CDR3 DNA sequence: TGTGCCAGCAGCTTAGCCGGGCGGACCACTGAAGCTTTCTTT. Translation: CASSLAGRTTEAFF.

The chain combines TRBV6-6 with TRBJ2-3, with D unclear. This CDR3 comprises 13 residues. The germline V gene has CDR1 MNHNY and CDR2 SVGAGI (reference sequence). V was clipped by 2 bases and J by 2 bases, with 5 bases between them. The chain's CDR3 is CASSYQPTDTQYF. CDR3 DNA sequence: TGTGCCAGCAGTTACCAGCCCACAGATACGCAGTATTTT.

The CDR3 DNA reads TGTGCCAGCAGCTTAGCTTCGGGACAGGGACCCTACGAGCAGTACTTC. Translating it yields CASSLASGQGPYEQYF. The rearrangement links TRBV11-2 to TRBJ2-7; TRBD1 agrees at 9 bases. Germline V gene data show CDR1 as SGHAT and CDR2 as FQNNGV. After removal of 1 base from V and 2 bases from J, the junction contained 6 bases not matched to a gene. The CDR3 sequence is 16 residues long.